This entry lists 22 T cell receptor beta chains sequenced from one sample in a study of OX40 agonist ivuxolimab in advanced cancers. TCRdb keeps only in-frame clones here, not all; method: immunoSEQ multiplex PCR. The table lists roughly 42,000 clones, 86% of them singletons. Source: CD4+ or CD8+ T cells sorted from blood, taken in a trial of the OX40 agonist ivuxolimab. These receptor sequences come from an adult with an advanced solid tumor such as melanoma, head and neck, liver or kidney cancer.

The rearrangement uses TRBV14 and TRBJ1-6, with no clear D. The CDR3 is 14 amino acids. Trimming left V 2 bases short and J 8 bases short, with 10 bases between. The germline V gene has CDR1 SGHDN and CDR2 FVKESK. CDR3 loop: CASSQFGTYSPLHF. The CDR3 DNA is TGTGCCAGCAGCCAATTCGGCACCTATTCACCCCTCCACTTT.

The V and J genes are TRBV6-6 and TRBJ2-1, with a possible D match to TRBD1 (6 bases). CDR1 MNHNY and CDR2 SVGAGI come from the germline V gene (reference sequence). The ends were cut back, 8 bases at V and 8 bases at J, with 19 bases in the middle. CDR3 length equals 14 residues. CDR3 sequence (DNA): TGTGCCAGCGACAGTTCATACAAGGGGGATGAGCAGTTCTTC. It codes for CASDSSYKGDEQFF.

On this clone itself: At one boundary the junction diverges from the germline segment, which might be a read error. This rearrangement joins TRBV7-8 to TRBJ1-6, with D possibly matching TRBD1 (5 bases). Germline V gene sequence: CDR1 SGHVS, CDR2 FQNEAQ. The CDR3 totals 15 residues. The CDR3 reads CASRLDRTGYSPLHF. The CDR3 nucleotides read TGTGCCAGCAGGTTAGACAGAACCGGTTATTCACCCCTCCACTTT.

V is TRBV30 and J is TRBJ1-1, with a weak D call TRBD1 (5 bases). Looked up from germline, CDR1 is GTSNPN and CDR2 is SVGIG (reference sequence). The CDR3 runs 14 residues. Trimming shortened V by 3 bases and J by 0 bases, and 11 bases separated the two germline ends. The CDR3 nucleotides are TGTGCCTGGAGGGGGGGGTTGCTGAACACTGAAGCTTTCTTT. It yields the protein CAWRGGLLNTEAFF.

Remarks on this clone: A junction end diverges from the germline sequence, so it may reflect a read error. The chain combines TRBV9 with TRBJ2-1; 14 positions match TRBD2. The CDR3 length is 15 residues. Germline values: CDR1 SGDLS, CDR2 YYNGEE. The CDR3 sequence: CASSAPTSGGASTIF. DNA for the CDR3: TGTGCCAGCAGCGCCCCGACTAGCGGGGGGGCCAGTACGATCTTC.

The chain couples TRBV9 to TRBJ2-3, with TRBD2 matching 14 bases. Trimming took 4 bases from V and 0 from J; bases not matched to a gene: 4. Germline V gene lookup returns CDR1 SGDLS and CDR2 YYNGEE. The CDR3 spans 17 residues. CDR3 sequence: CASSLRLAGGSTDTQYF. The CDR3 DNA reads TGTGCCAGCAGCCTGCGACTAGCGGGGGGGAGCACAGATACGCAGTATTTT.

CDR3 coding DNA: TGTGCCAGCACTTCGAACACCGGGGAGCTGTTTTTT. It yields the protein CASTSNTGELFF. The V and J genes are TRBV6-4 and TRBJ2-2; D is unresolved. V was pared by 7 bases and J by 0 bases, with 3 bases between. Germline CDR1 MRHNA, CDR2 SNTAGT. The CDR3 extends over 12 amino acids.

V is TRBV12-5 and J is TRBJ2-7, with D possibly being TRBD1 (5 bases). This CDR3 comprises 17 residues. The germline V gene encodes CDR1 LGHNT and CDR2 FRNRAP. Trimming left V 6 bases short and J 0 bases short, with 21 bases between. CDR3 region: CASGPFQGYQISYEQYF. The CDR3 DNA is TGTGCTAGTGGCCCCTTCCAGGGTTACCAAATCTCCTACGAGCAGTACTTC.

V usage is TRBV2 and J usage is TRBJ2-1, with a weak D call TRBD2 (5 bases). Trimming shortened V by 8 bases and J by 8 bases, and 10 bases separated the two germline ends. CDR3 length equals 11 residues. Germline assignment: CDR1 SNHLY and CDR2 FYNNEI. CDR3 sequence reads: CASLADYEQFF. CDR3 in DNA: TGTGCCAGCCTAGCTGACTATGAGCAGTTCTTC. Complete variable domain (other parts from reference TRBV2 and TRBJ2-1): EPEVTQTPSHQVTQMGQEVILRCVPISNHLYFYWYRQILGQKVEFLVSFYNNEISEKSEIFDDQFSVERPDGSNFTLKIRSTKLEDSAMYFCASLADYEQFFGPGTRLTVL.

This clone has only one observation. The chain has TRBV2 and TRBJ1-1; TRBD1 aligns across 9 bases. The CDR3 runs 16 residues. V shed 6 bases, J shed 0 bases, and the junction held 8 bases outside the gene matches. The V gene's germline CDR1 is SNHLY and CDR2 FYNNEI. The DNA of the CDR3 is TGTGCCAGCAGACTAGGACAGGGGCGGATGAACACTGAAGCTTTCTTT. Translating gives CASRLGQGRMNTEAFF.

The table lists this clone with a count of one. The chain carries TRBV7-2 and TRBJ1-4; perhaps TRBD1 as D (5 bases). The CDR3 runs 15 residues. The germline V and J ends were trimmed by 1 base and 8 bases, with 14 bases remaining between them. CDR1 and CDR2 from the germline V gene are SGHTA and FQGNSA. The CDR3: CASSLVRGDREKLFF. The CDR3 coding sequence is TGTGCCAGCAGCTTAGTCCGGGGGGATAGGGAAAAACTGTTTTTT.

The chain joins TRBV4-3 to TRBJ2-7; D is possibly TRBD1 (6 bases). CDR3 length: 14 residues. Per germline, CDR1 LGHNA and CDR2 YSLEER. V gave up 3 bases and J gave up 0 bases, with 9 bases separating them. CDR3 in amino acids: CASSHRGLSYEQYF. The CDR3 nucleotides read TGCGCCAGCAGCCACAGGGGTCTCTCCTACGAGCAGTACTTC.

The chain has TRBV28 and TRBJ2-1; 8 bases are shared with TRBD2. CDR3 length equals 17 residues. Germline trimming cut 3 bases from V and 2 bases from J; bases unmatched to any gene: 9. Germline CDR1 and CDR2: MDHEN and SYDVKM. This CDR3 reads CASSLVIVAGPYNEQFF. The CDR3 nucleotides read TGTGCCAGCAGTTTGGTCATTGTAGCGGGACCCTACAATGAGCAGTTCTTC. The complete variable domain, with remaining parts taken from reference TRBV28 and TRBJ2-1, reads DVKVTQSSRYLVKRTGEKVFLECVQDMDHENMFWYRQDPGLGLRLIYFSYDVKMKEKGDIPEGYSVSREKKERFSLILESASTNQTSMYLCASSLVIVAGPYNEQFFGPGTRLTVL.

V gene TRBV5-8 combines with J gene TRBJ2-2; D is uncertain. The CDR3 consists of 16 residues. V was cut by 0 bases and J by 6 bases, with 15 bases left in between. The V gene's germline CDR1 is SGHTS and CDR2 YDEGEE. Here the CDR3 DNA reads TGTGCCAGCAGCTTGGCCCCGCACCGGTCGGCCGGGGAGCTGTTTTTT. It is translated as CASSLAPHRSAGELFF.

This clone was seen just once. V and J are TRBV4-1 and TRBJ1-1, with D possibly TRBD1 on 5 matching bases. CDR3 size: 12 residues. The V and J ends lost 4 bases and 11 bases respectively, with 14 bases between them. Germline V lookup: CDR1 MGHRA, CDR2 YSYEKL. The CDR3 is CASSLPVGGAFF. In DNA form, the CDR3 reads TGCGCCAGCAGCCTACCGGTCGGGGGGGCTTTCTTT.

This chain links TRBV11-2 with TRBJ2-5, with D unclear. From germline, CDR1 is SGHAT and CDR2 FQNNGV. The CDR3 runs 15 residues. The V end lost 3 bases, the J end lost 0 bases, and 11 bases lay between the germline ends. This chain's CDR3 is CASSFGLAYQETQYF. CDR3 DNA sequence: TGTGCCAGCAGCTTTGGTTTAGCTTACCAAGAGACCCAGTACTTC. Together with reference TRBV11-2 and TRBJ2-5, the CDR3 gives the full variable domain: EAGVAQSPRYKIIEKRQSVAFWCNPISGHATLYWYQQILGQGPKLLIQFQNNGVVDDSQLPKDRFSAERLKGVDSTLKIQPAKLEDSAVYLCASSFGLAYQETQYFGPGTRLLVL.

DNA for the CDR3: TGTGCCAGCAGCCGTGTGTCAGGAAACTATGGCTACACCTTC. Encoded protein: CASSRVSGNYGYTF. The rearrangement joins TRBV5-8 to TRBJ1-2; D remains unclear. CDR1 is SGHTS and CDR2 is YDEGEE in the germline V gene. V lost 4 bases and J lost 2, with 12 bases in between. The CDR3 covers 14 residues.

In its sample, this clone was seen once. This chain uses TRBV11-2 with TRBJ2-5; D remains unclear. Deletions cut 5 bases from V and 3 bases from J, with 7 bases between. The CDR3 is 12 amino acids. Per the germline V gene, CDR1 is SGHAT and CDR2 is FQNNGV. CDR3 sequence reads: CASSRTKETQYF. In nucleotides, the CDR3 is TGTGCCAGCAGCCGAACCAAAGAGACCCAGTACTTC.

V and J are TRBV27 and TRBJ2-1, with D perhaps TRBD1 (6 bases). Germline CDR1 and CDR2: MNHEY and SMNVEV (reference sequence). The length of the CDR3 is 14 residues. Deletions cut 2 bases from V and 4 bases from J, with 9 bases between. CDR3 amino acids: CASSLQGLYNEQFF. The CDR3 region has the DNA TGTGCCAGCAGTTTACAGGGGCTTTACAATGAGCAGTTCTTC.

CDR3 nucleotide sequence: TGCAGCGTTGTAGTCTGGGGTGCTAGGGAGACCCAGTACTTC. Protein: CSVVVWGARETQYF. This rearrangement joins TRBV29-1 to TRBJ2-5, with D uncertain. V was shortened by 4 bases and J by 5 bases, with 17 bases between the two germline ends. Germline V CDR1 and CDR2: SQVTM, ANQGSEA. The CDR3 is 14 amino acids.

The J gene is TRBJ2-2, the V gene TRBV15; no clear D. This CDR3 is built from 13 residues. Germline V CDR1 and CDR2: LNHNV, YYDKDF (reference sequence). V dropped 5 bases and J dropped 6 bases, with 10 bases sitting between them. CDR3 amino acids: CATSPIAPGELFF. The CDR3 DNA reads TGTGCCACCAGCCCTATAGCCCCCGGGGAGCTGTTTTTT.

V is TRBV19 and J is TRBJ2-7; 9 positions match TRBD2. Germline V CDR1 and CDR2: LNHDA, SQIVND (reference sequence). Trimming took 3 bases from V and 2 from J; bases not matched to a gene: 8. The CDR3 totals 16 residues. This CDR3 is CASSIGLAFPPYEQYF. The CDR3 DNA reads TGTGCCAGTAGTATTGGACTAGCGTTCCCCCCCTACGAGCAGTACTTC.